This passage covers 8 T cell receptor beta chains from one sample sequenced in a study of siplizumab effects on memory and regulatory T cells. The assay was immunoSEQ multiplex PCR, and TCRdb's table has in-frame clones only and misses some. Among approximately 50,000 clones listed, 93% were seen once. Sequencing was carried out using CD8+ T cells sorted from blood. All receptors derive from a human donor in good health.

The rearrangement links TRBV5-1 to TRBJ1-1; D unresolved. CDR3 length equals 13 residues. Germline V gene sequence: CDR1 SGHRS, CDR2 YFSETQ. V lost 1 base and J 0 bases, leaving 4 bases between the germline ends. CDR3 DNA: TGCGCCAGCAGCTTGCGGCTGAACACTGAAGCTTTCTTT. It is translated as CASSLRLNTEAFF.

The chain carries TRBV11-2 and TRBJ2-1; D is unclear. V lost 3 bases to trimming and J lost 4 bases, with 7 bases between them. The germline V gene encodes CDR1 SGHAT and CDR2 FQNNGV. The CDR3 has 13 amino acids. CDR3 sequence reads: CASSFRQYNEQFF. CDR3 DNA: TGTGCCAGCAGCTTTAGACAATACAATGAGCAGTTCTTC.

This chain joins TRBV6-4 and TRBJ2-7; 8 nucleotides match TRBD1. Unmatched junction bases numbered 8, after V lost 6 bases and J lost 4 bases. Germline V gene lookup returns CDR1 MRHNA and CDR2 SNTAGT. The CDR3 loop spans 14 amino acids. CDR3 protein: CASSPGTGPYEQYF. The CDR3 bases are TGTGCCAGCAGCCCCGGGACAGGCCCTTACGAGCAGTACTTC.

The V and J genes are TRBV27 and TRBJ2-5; D remains unclear. Germline loops: CDR1 MNHEY, CDR2 SMNVEV (reference sequence). The V gene lost 6 bases and the J gene lost 2 bases, with 13 bases spanning the gap. This CDR3 comprises 14 residues. The CDR3 loop is CASRPPFAQETQYF. The CDR3 nucleotides are TGTGCCAGCAGACCTCCCTTTGCGCAAGAGACCCAGTACTTC.

This sequence joins TRBV29-1 and TRBJ2-7; perhaps D is TRBD1 or TRBD2 (7 bases each). V gave up 1 base and J gave up 3 bases, with 16 bases separating them. CDR1 and CDR2 from the germline V gene are SQVTM and ANQGSEA. The CDR3 sequence is 15 residues long. Here the CDR3 DNA reads TGCAGCGTTGAAGTATCAGGGGGGGTTGACTACGAGCAGTACTTC. Protein sequence: CSVEVSGGVDYEQYF.

The chain is built from TRBV29-1 and TRBJ2-1; 8 bases agree with TRBD2. CDR3 length equals 12 residues. Germline CDR1 is SQVTM and CDR2 is ANQGSEA. Trimming took 7 bases from V and 10 from J; bases not matched to a gene: 9. This CDR3 is CSDQGVAGEQFF. The CDR3 DNA is TGCAGCGACCAAGGGGTAGCGGGAGAGCAGTTCTTC.

The chain couples TRBV5-5 to TRBJ2-3, with D possibly called TRBD1 or TRBD2 (5 bases each). Germline-derived CDR1 and CDR2 are SGHKS and YYEKEE (reference sequence). This CDR3 has 17 amino acids. Trimming shortened V by 0 bases and J by 4 bases, and 18 bases separated the two germline ends. DNA for the CDR3: TGTGCCAGCAGCTTGGTGGTGGCCGGGCAGGGACCAGATACGCAGTATTTT. Translating it yields CASSLVVAGQGPDTQYF.

In nucleotides, the CDR3 is TGTGCCAGCAGCTTAGTGGACAGGGGTCAGGGGGAGCAGTACTTC. This encodes CASSLVDRGQGEQYF. V is TRBV7-8 and J is TRBJ2-7; 9 bases match TRBD1. The CDR3 is 15 residues long. The germline CDR1 and CDR2 sequences are SGHVS and FQNEAQ. J was trimmed by 7 bases and V by 1 base; bases with no gene match: 8.